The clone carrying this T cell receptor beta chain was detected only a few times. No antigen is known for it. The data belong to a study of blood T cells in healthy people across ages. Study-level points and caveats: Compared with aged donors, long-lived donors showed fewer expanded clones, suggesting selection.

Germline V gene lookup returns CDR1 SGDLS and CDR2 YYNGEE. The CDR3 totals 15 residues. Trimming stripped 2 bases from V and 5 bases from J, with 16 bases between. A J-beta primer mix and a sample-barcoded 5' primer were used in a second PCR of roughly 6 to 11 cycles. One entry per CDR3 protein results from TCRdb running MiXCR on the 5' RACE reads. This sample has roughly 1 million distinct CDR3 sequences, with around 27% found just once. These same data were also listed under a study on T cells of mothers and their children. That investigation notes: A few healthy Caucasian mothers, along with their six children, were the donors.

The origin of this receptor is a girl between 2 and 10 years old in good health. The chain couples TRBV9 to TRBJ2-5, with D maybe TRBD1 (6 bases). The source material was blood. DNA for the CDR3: TGTGCCAGCAGCGTCGACAGGTTTAATGGGGAGACCCAGTACTTC. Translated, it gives CASSVDRFNGETQYF.